The 29 T cell receptor beta chains below all came from one sample that was sequenced in a study of blood T cell repertoires in COVID-19. Libraries were prepared by immunoSEQ multiplex PCR; TCRdb keeps only in-frame clonotypes and omits some of them. The sample holds 150,000 to 180,000 clones, about 90% seen once. The sequenced sample was peripheral blood. The receptors were sampled from a man aged 50 or older with acute or convalescent COVID-19.

The chain recombines TRBV30 with TRBJ2-2; D gene uncertain. The length of the CDR3 is 15 residues. Trimming left V 0 bases short and J 6 bases short, with 14 bases between. Germline loops: CDR1 GTSNPN, CDR2 SVGIG (reference sequence). The CDR3 DNA sequence: TGTGCCTGGAGTGTACTCGGTTTGATATCCGGGGAGCTGTTTTTT. Translation: CAWSVLGLISGELFF. Drawing the rest from reference TRBV30 and TRBJ2-2, the complete variable domain is SQTIHQWPATLVQPVGSPLSLECTVEGTSNPNLYWYRQAAGRGLQLLFYSVGIGQISSEVPQNLSASRPQDRQFILSSKKLLLSDSGFYLCAWSVLGLISGELFFGEGSRLTVL.

J is TRBJ2-1 and V is TRBV7-6; 9 bases fit TRBD2. The CDR3 is 19 residues long. Trimming cost V 1 base and J 4 bases; bases outside gene matches: 14. Germline CDR1 is SGHVS and CDR2 is FNYEAQ. DNA for the CDR3: TGTGCCAGCAGCTTAGTCAATCCAGGGACTAGCTTATATTACAATGAGCAGTTCTTC. This encodes CASSLVNPGTSLYYNEQFF.

The V and J genes are TRBV4-3 and TRBJ1-4; D not certain. The CDR3 consists of 15 residues. V was pared by 2 bases and J by 0 bases, with 7 bases between. The germline V gene encodes CDR1 LGHNA and CDR2 YSLEER. CDR3 bases: TGCGCCAGCAGCCAAAACAGAGCAACTAATGAAAAACTGTTTTTT. Encoded protein: CASSQNRATNEKLFF.

The table lists this clone with a few counts. The V gene is TRBV28, the J gene TRBJ2-7; D is unresolved. Germline CDR1 MDHEN, CDR2 SYDVKM. With 1 base removed from V and 2 bases from J, the gap between germline ends came to 6 bases. The CDR3 is 13 residues long. This CDR3 is CASSLFYTYEQYF. For the CDR3, the DNA is TGTGCCAGCAGTTTATTCTATACCTACGAGCAGTACTTC.

The rearrangement joins TRBV24-1 to TRBJ2-3, with D maybe TRBD2 (6 bases). Trimming took off 2 bases at V and 4 bases at J, with 15 bases between the two ends. CDR3 size: 16 residues. CDR1 and CDR2 (germline): KGHDR, SFDVKD. Here the CDR3 DNA reads TGTGCCACCAGTGATTCGACTAGATCAATCTCAGATACGCAGTATTTT. Encoded protein: CATSDSTRSISDTQYF.

The rearrangement links TRBV27 to TRBJ1-3; D possibly corresponds to TRBD1 (6 bases). CDR3 length: 15 amino acids. V lost 8 bases and J 4 bases, leaving 18 bases between the germline ends. The germline CDR1 and CDR2 sequences are MNHEY and SMNVEV (reference sequence). CDR3 coding DNA: TGTGCCAGCCCTACCATCAGGGGCGAGGGAAACACCATATATTTT. This translates into CASPTIRGEGNTIYF.

The chain combines TRBV6-2 or TRBV6-3 with TRBJ1-1, with 7 bases fitting TRBD1. In germline, CDR1 is MNHEY, CDR2 SVGEGT. There are 13 residues in the CDR3. J lost 4 bases, V lost 4 bases, and 3 bases had no gene match. As DNA, the CDR3 is TGTGCCAGCAGTTCGGGACAGTTCACTGAAGCTTTCTTT. It is translated as CASSSGQFTEAFF.

The V gene is TRBV7-9, the J gene TRBJ1-4; tentative D call: TRBD1 (6 bases). The V and J ends lost 5 bases and 7 bases respectively, with 11 bases between them. This CDR3 has 13 residues. In germline, CDR1 is SEHNR, CDR2 FQNEAQ (reference sequence). The CDR3 spells CASSPQDSEKLFF. The CDR3 nucleotides read TGTGCCAGCAGCCCCCAGGACAGTGAAAAACTGTTTTTT.

The chain joins TRBV6-1 to TRBJ2-1; a weak D match, TRBD1 (6 bases). The CDR3 has 12 amino acids. The V end was cut by 3 bases, the J end by 10 bases, with 10 bases between. In germline, CDR1 is MNHNS, CDR2 SASEGT. The CDR3 DNA follows: TGTGCCAGCAGTGACCAGGGGTGGGAGCAGTTCTTC. Amino acids: CASSDQGWEQFF.

The rearrangement uses TRBV2 and TRBJ2-7, with D possibly TRBD2 on 7 matching bases. Germline V gene sequence: CDR1 SNHLY, CDR2 FYNNEI. Trimming shortened V by 4 bases and J by 3 bases, and 19 bases separated the two germline ends. The CDR3 has 16 amino acids. CDR3 in amino acids: CASSGTVRGESYEQYF. The CDR3 DNA reads TGTGCCAGCAGTGGGACAGTTCGGGGGGAAAGCTACGAGCAGTACTTC.

The genes are TRBV7-8 and TRBJ1-3; TRBD1 matches at 8 bases. Trimming took 5 bases from V and 1 from J; bases not matched to a gene: 7. The length of the CDR3 is 16 residues. In germline, CDR1 is SGHVS, CDR2 FQNEAQ. CDR3 nucleotides: TGTGCCAGCAGCCCGGGACAGGCCTCATCTGGAAACACCATATATTTT. It translates to CASSPGQASSGNTIYF.

J is TRBJ2-5 and V is TRBV5-1; TRBD2 agrees at 13 bases. The CDR3 is 14 amino acids. Germline V gene lookup returns CDR1 SGHRS and CDR2 YFSETQ. Trimming took 5 bases from V and 5 from J; bases not matched to a gene: 3. This CDR3 is CASRLTSGGETQYF. The CDR3 DNA is TGCGCCAGCAGGTTGACTAGCGGGGGGGAGACCCAGTACTTC.

This rearrangement joins TRBV20-1 to TRBJ2-4; D not resolved. This CDR3 region has 10 residues. V was trimmed by 5 bases and J by 8 bases, leaving 7 bases between them. Germline values: CDR1 DFQATT, CDR2 SNEGSKA (reference sequence). The CDR3 DNA sequence: TGCAGTGCTCCCTTTGACATTCAGTACTTC. It translates to CSAPFDIQYF.

This chain links TRBV5-8 with TRBJ2-4; the D is unclear. Germline-derived CDR1 and CDR2 are SGHTS and YDEGEE. This CDR3 contains 14 residues. V dropped 1 base and J dropped 6 bases, with 11 bases sitting between them. CDR3 sequence: CASSLSDYGNIQYF. The CDR3 region has the DNA TGTGCCAGCAGCTTGTCAGATTATGGAAACATTCAGTACTTC.

V gene TRBV18 combines with J gene TRBJ2-7; 11 bases are shared with TRBD1. Germline V gene data show CDR1 as KGHSH and CDR2 as LQKENI. The V gene end was trimmed by 4 bases and the J gene end by 2 bases; junction bases not matched to a gene: 4. The CDR3 extends over 15 amino acids. This CDR3 is CASSLGQGGTYEQYF. In nucleotides, the CDR3 is TGTGCCAGCTCACTGGGACAGGGGGGAACCTACGAGCAGTACTTC.

This clone was detected only a few times. The gene calls are TRBV28 and TRBJ1-2; D gene uncertain. V was pared by 5 bases and J by 5 bases, with 6 bases between. Germline values: CDR1 MDHEN, CDR2 SYDVKM. There are 11 residues in the CDR3. The CDR3 protein is CASSMTYGYTF. CDR3 sequence (DNA): TGTGCCAGCAGTATGACATATGGCTACACCTTC.

The chain uses TRBV6-5 and TRBJ2-7, with D unclear. Germline V gene data show CDR1 as MNHEY and CDR2 as SVGAGI. Trimming took 6 bases from V and 3 from J, leaving 12 bases between them. There are 13 residues in the CDR3. The CDR3 bases are TGTGCCAGCAGCGCCGGCCCGGGCTACGAGCAGTACTTC. Protein: CASSAGPGYEQYF.

J is TRBJ2-2 and V is TRBV18; weak D call: TRBD1 (6 bases). The CDR3 covers 17 residues. Per germline, CDR1 KGHSH and CDR2 LQKENI. The V and J ends lost 2 bases and 3 bases respectively, with 16 bases between them. The CDR3 spells CASSPIEGVLDTGELFF. DNA for the CDR3: TGTGCCAGCTCACCAATCGAGGGGGTCCTTGACACCGGGGAGCTGTTTTTT. Full variable domain (missing parts from reference TRBV18 and TRBJ2-2): NAGVMQNPRHLVRRRGQEARLRCSPMKGHSHVYWYRQLPEEGLKFMVYLQKENIIDESGMPKERFSAEFPKEGPSILRIQQVVRGDSAAYFCASSPIEGVLDTGELFFGEGSRLTVL.

This clone was seen just once. The gene calls are TRBV7-8 and TRBJ2-1, with 8 nucleotides matching TRBD2. Per the germline V gene, CDR1 is SGHVS and CDR2 is FQNEAQ. V was pared by 5 bases and J by 4 bases, with 1 base of the junction left unmatched. The CDR3 has 13 residues. The CDR3 sequence is CASSRGGYNEQFF. CDR3 nucleotides: TGTGCCAGCAGCCGGGGGGGGTACAATGAGCAGTTCTTC.

The chain recombines TRBV14 with TRBJ2-5; 10 positions agree with TRBD1. Germline lookup yields CDR1 SGHDN and CDR2 FVKESK. This CDR3 has 17 residues. V shed 4 bases, J shed 5 bases, and the junction held 13 bases outside the gene matches. The CDR3 DNA reads as TGTGCCAGCAGCCGCCGGACAGGGGGTAGCGGTCGGGAGACCCAGTACTTC. Protein sequence: CASSRRTGGSGRETQYF.

A single count supports this clone. The chain employs TRBV6-1 and TRBJ2-7; 11 bases are a match to TRBD2. V gave up 2 bases and J gave up 4 bases; unmatched junction bases: 16. From germline, CDR1 is MNHNS and CDR2 SASEGT. This CDR3 is 19 amino acids long. Written as DNA, the CDR3 is TGTGCCAGCAGTGAACTAGCGGGGGGACCGCAGCCCGGGGGGTACGAGCAGTACGTC. It codes for CASSELAGGPQPGGYEQYV.

This clone was detected only a few times. This chain uses TRBV6-4 with TRBJ2-1; TRBD2 matches at 12 bases. Unmatched junction bases numbered 7, after V lost 2 bases and J lost 8 bases. The CDR3 runs to 16 residues. Germline V gene data show CDR1 as MRHNA and CDR2 as SNTAGT. For the CDR3, the DNA is TGTGCCAGCAGTGACGCGGCGACTAGCGGGAGATATGAGCAGTTCTTC. Translation: CASSDAATSGRYEQFF.

This chain connects TRBV6-5 to TRBJ1-4; D is unresolved. The V gene's germline CDR1 is MNHEY and CDR2 SVGAGI. Trimming shortened V by 3 bases and J by 7 bases, and 12 bases separated the two germline ends. CDR3 size: 14 residues. CDR3 sequence: CASSYRGFGEKLFF. For the CDR3, the DNA is TGTGCCAGCAGTTATCGTGGTTTCGGTGAAAAACTGTTTTTT.

The chain couples TRBV30 to TRBJ1-1; possible D gene TRBD1, 5 bases. The CDR3 covers 14 residues. V dropped 1 base and J dropped 1 base, with 10 bases sitting between them. The germline gives CDR1 GTSNPN, CDR2 SVGIG (reference sequence). This CDR3 is CAWSGGVGNTEAFF. The CDR3 DNA reads TGTGCCTGGAGTGGGGGGGTTGGGAACACTGAAGCTTTCTTT.

The rearrangement links TRBV20-1 to TRBJ2-2, with a weak D call TRBD1 (6 bases). Germline-derived CDR1 and CDR2 are DFQATT and SNEGSKA (reference sequence). The CDR3 is 14 residues long. Trimming pared 3 bases from V and 1 base from J, leaving 9 bases between. CDR3 loop: CSASNRENTGELFF. Here the CDR3 DNA reads TGCAGTGCTAGTAACAGGGAGAACACCGGGGAGCTGTTTTTT.

The chain uses TRBV5-1 and TRBJ2-3, with 8 nucleotides matching TRBD1. Looked up from germline, CDR1 is SGHRS and CDR2 is YFSETQ. The CDR3 spans 16 residues. The J segment lost 4 bases and the V segment lost 1 base, leaving 8 bases of the junction unmatched. CDR3: CASSLLSGGEADTQYF. The CDR3 DNA is TGCGCCAGCAGCTTGCTATCAGGGGGCGAGGCAGATACGCAGTATTTT.

This rearrangement joins TRBV4-2 to TRBJ2-7, with 14 bases lining up with TRBD2. Trimming took 0 bases from V and 0 from J; bases not matched to a gene: 7. From germline, CDR1 is LGHNA and CDR2 YNFKEQ. The CDR3 runs 19 residues. CDR3 residues: CASSQDPPGTSGSSYEQYF. Written as DNA, the CDR3 is TGTGCCAGCAGCCAAGATCCCCCCGGGACTAGCGGGAGCTCCTACGAGCAGTACTTC.

The V and J genes are TRBV7-8 and TRBJ2-1; D possibly corresponds to TRBD2 (5 bases). The CDR3 totals 16 residues. With 3 bases removed from V and 3 bases from J, the gap between germline ends came to 15 bases. Germline V lookup: CDR1 SGHVS, CDR2 FQNEAQ. Here the CDR3 DNA reads TGTGCCAGCAGCTTCCTCCGTAGGAGGAGCTACAATGAGCAGTTCTTC. This sequence encodes CASSFLRRRSYNEQFF. The full variable domain, with the rest looked up from reference TRBV7-8 and TRBJ2-1, is GAGVSQSPRYKVAKRGQDVALRCDPISGHVSLFWYQQALGQGPEFLTYFQNEAQLDKSGLPSDRFFAERPEGSVSTLKIQRTQQEDSAVYLCASSFLRRRSYNEQFFGPGTRLTVL.

The genes are TRBV7-2 and TRBJ1-2; D perhaps matches TRBD1 (5 bases). Per germline, CDR1 SGHTA and CDR2 FQGNSA. V was shortened by 5 bases and J by 4 bases, with 14 bases between the two germline ends. The CDR3 consists of 14 residues. The CDR3 nucleotides read TGTGCCAGCAGCGGCGATGACAGAGGCTATGGCTACACCTTC. As protein: CASSGDDRGYGYTF. Supplemented by reference TRBV7-2 and TRBJ1-2, the full variable domain reads GAGVSQSPSNKVTEKGKDVELRCDPISGHTALYWYRQSLGQGLEFLIYFQGNSAPDKSGLPSDRFSAERTGGSVSTLTIQRTQQEDSAVYLCASSGDDRGYGYTFGSGTRLTVV.